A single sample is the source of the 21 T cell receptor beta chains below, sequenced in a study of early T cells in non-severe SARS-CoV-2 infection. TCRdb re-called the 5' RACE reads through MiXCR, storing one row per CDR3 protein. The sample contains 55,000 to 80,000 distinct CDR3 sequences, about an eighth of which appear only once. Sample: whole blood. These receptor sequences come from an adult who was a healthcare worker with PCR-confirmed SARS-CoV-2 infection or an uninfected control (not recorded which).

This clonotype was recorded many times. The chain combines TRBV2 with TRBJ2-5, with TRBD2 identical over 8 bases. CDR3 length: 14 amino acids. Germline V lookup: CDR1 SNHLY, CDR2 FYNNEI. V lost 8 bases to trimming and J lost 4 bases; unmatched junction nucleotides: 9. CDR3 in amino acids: CASSFGTSGETQYF. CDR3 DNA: TGTGCCAGCTCCTTCGGGACTAGTGGAGAGACCCAGTACTTC.

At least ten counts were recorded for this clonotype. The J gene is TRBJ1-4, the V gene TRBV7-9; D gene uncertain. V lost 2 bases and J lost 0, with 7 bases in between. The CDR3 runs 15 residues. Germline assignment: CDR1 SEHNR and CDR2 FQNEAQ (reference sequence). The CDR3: CASSLSAATNEKLFF. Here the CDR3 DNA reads TGTGCCAGCAGCTTATCGGCTGCAACTAATGAAAAACTGTTTTTT.

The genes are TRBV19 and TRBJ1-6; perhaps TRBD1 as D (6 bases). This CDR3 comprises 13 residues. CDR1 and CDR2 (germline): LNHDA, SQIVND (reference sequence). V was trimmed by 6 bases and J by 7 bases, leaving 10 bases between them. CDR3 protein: CASRGTLNSPLHF. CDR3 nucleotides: TGTGCCAGTAGGGGGACACTAAATTCACCCCTCCACTTT.

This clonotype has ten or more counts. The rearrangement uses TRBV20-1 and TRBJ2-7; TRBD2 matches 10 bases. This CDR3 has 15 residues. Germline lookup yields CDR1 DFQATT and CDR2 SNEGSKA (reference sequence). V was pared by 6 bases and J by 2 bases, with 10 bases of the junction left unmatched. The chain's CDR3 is CSANPPSGGAYEQYF. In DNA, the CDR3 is TGCAGTGCCAACCCTCCAAGCGGGGGGGCCTACGAGCAGTACTTC.

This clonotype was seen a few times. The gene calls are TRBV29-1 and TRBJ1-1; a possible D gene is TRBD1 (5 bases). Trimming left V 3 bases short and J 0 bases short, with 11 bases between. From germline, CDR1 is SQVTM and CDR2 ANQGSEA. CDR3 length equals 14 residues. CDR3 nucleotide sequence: TGCAGCGTTGAGTATCGGGGGGTGAACACTGAAGCTTTCTTT. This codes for CSVEYRGVNTEAFF.

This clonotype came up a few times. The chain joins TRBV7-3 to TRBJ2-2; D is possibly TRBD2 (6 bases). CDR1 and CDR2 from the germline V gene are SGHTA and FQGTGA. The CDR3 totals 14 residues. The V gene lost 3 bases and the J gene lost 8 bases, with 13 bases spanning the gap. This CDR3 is CASSLSGRGGELFF. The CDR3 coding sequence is TGTGCCAGCAGCTTGTCCGGGAGAGGAGGGGAGCTGTTTTTT.

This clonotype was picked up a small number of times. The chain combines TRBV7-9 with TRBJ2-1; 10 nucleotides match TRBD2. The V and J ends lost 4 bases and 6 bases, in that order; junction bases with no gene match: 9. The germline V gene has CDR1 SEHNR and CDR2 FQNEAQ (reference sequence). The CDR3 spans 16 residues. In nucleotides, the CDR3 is TGTGCCAGCAGCTCACCGCTAGCTAGCGGGGGCAATGAGCAGTTCTTC. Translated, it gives CASSSPLASGGNEQFF.

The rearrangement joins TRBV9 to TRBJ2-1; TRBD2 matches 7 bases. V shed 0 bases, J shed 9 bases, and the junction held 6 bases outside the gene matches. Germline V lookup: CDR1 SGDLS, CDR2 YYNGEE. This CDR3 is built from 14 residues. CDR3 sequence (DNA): TGTGCCAGCAGCGTAGTAGGCGGGAGTTCTGAGCAGTTCTTC. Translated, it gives CASSVVGGSSEQFF.

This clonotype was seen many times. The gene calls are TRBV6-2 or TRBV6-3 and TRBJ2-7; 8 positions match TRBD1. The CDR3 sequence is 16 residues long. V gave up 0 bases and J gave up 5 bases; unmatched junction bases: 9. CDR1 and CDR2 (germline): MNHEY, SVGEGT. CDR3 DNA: TGTGCCAGCAGTTACTCGCGAGGGAACAGGGGGGACGAGCAGTACTTC. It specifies CASSYSRGNRGDEQYF.

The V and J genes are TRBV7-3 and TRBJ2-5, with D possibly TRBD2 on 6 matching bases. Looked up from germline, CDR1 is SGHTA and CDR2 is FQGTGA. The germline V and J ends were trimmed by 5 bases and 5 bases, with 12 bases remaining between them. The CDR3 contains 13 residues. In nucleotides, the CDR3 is TGTGCCAGCAGCCGGGGACTCGGGGAGACCCAGTACTTC. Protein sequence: CASSRGLGETQYF.

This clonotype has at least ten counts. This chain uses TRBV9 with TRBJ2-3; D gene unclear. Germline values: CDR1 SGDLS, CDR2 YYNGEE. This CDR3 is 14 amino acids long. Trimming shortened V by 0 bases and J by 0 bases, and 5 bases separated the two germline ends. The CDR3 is CASSVEGSTDTQYF. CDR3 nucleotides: TGTGCCAGCAGCGTAGAGGGCAGCACAGATACGCAGTATTTT.

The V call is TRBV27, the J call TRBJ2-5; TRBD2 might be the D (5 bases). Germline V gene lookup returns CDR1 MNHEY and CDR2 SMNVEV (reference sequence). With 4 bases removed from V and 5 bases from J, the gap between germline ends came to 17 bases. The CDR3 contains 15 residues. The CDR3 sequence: CASSSGLRGGETQYF. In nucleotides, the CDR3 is TGTGCCAGCAGTTCAGGACTCCGAGGAGGCGAGACCCAGTACTTC.

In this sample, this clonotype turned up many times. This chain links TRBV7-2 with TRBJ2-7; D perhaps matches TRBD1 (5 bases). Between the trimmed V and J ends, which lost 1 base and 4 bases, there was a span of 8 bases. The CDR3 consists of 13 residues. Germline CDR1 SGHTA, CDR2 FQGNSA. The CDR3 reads CASSLDPGYEQYF. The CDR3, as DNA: TGTGCCAGCAGCTTAGATCCAGGGTACGAGCAGTACTTC. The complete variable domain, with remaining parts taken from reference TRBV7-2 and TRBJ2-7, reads GAGVSQSPSNKVTEKGKDVELRCDPISGHTALYWYRQSLGQGLEFLIYFQGNSAPDKSGLPSDRFSAERTGGSVSTLTIQRTQQEDSAVYLCASSLDPGYEQYFGPGTRLTVT.

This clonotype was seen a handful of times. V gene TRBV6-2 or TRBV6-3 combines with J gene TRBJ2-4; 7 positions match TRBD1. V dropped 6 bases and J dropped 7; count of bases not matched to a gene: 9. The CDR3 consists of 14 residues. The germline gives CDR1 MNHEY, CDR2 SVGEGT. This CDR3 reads CASRNDRVANIQYF. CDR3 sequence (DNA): TGTGCCAGCAGGAATGACAGGGTTGCGAACATTCAGTACTTC.

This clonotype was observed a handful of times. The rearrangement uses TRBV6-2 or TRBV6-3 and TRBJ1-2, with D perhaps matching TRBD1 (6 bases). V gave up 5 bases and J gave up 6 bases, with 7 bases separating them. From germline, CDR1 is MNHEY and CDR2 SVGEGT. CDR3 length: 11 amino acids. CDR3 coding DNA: TGTGCCAGCAGTCAGGGGCATGGCTACACCTTC. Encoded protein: CASSQGHGYTF.

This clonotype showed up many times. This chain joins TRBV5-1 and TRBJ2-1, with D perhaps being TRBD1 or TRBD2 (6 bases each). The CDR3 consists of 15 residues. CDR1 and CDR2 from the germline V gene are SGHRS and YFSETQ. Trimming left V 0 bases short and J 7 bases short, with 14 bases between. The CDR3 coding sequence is TGCGCCAGCAGCTTGGTTCCGGGGGCAGAAAATGAGCAGTTCTTC. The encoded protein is CASSLVPGAENEQFF.

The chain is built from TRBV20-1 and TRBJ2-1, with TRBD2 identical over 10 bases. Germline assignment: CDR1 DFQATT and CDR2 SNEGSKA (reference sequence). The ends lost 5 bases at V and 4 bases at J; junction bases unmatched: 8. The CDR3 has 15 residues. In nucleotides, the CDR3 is TGCAGTGCTTCCGAAACTAGCGGGGCATACAATGAGCAGTTCTTC. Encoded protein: CSASETSGAYNEQFF.

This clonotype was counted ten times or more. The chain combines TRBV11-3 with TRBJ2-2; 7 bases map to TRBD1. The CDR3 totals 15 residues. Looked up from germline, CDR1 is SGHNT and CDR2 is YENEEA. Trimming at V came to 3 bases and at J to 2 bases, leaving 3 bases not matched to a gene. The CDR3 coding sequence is TGTGCCAGCAGCTTTAGACAGGGAAACACCGGGGAGCTGTTTTTT. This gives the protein CASSFRQGNTGELFF.

CDR3 bases: TGCGCCAGCAGCTTGACCACAGTCGGAAACACTGAAGCTTTCTTT. Its translation is CASSLTTVGNTEAFF. V usage is TRBV5-1 and J usage is TRBJ1-1; no firm D call. Per germline, CDR1 SGHRS and CDR2 YFSETQ. The V end lost 1 base, the J end lost 2 bases, and 12 bases lay between the germline ends. The CDR3 loop spans 15 amino acids. The full variable domain, rest sourced from reference TRBV5-1 and TRBJ1-1, is KAGVTQTPRYLIKTRGQQVTLSCSPISGHRSVSWYQQTPGQGLQFLFEYFSETQRNKGNFPGRFSGRQFSNSRSEMNVSTLELGDSALYLCASSLTTVGNTEAFFGQGTRLTVV.

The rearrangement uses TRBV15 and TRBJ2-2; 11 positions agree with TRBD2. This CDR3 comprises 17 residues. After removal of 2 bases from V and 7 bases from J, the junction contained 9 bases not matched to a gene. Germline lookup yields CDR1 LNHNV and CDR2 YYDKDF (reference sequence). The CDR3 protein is CATSRFQLAGVGGELFF. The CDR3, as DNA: TGTGCCACCAGCAGATTTCAACTAGCGGGAGTAGGCGGGGAGCTGTTTTTT.

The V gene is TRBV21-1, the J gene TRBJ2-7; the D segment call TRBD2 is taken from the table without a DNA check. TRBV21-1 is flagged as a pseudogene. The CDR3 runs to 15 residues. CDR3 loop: CASSRAPLGAYEQYF. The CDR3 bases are TGTGCCAGCAGCAGGGCCCCTCTAGGAGCCTACGAGCAGTACTTC.